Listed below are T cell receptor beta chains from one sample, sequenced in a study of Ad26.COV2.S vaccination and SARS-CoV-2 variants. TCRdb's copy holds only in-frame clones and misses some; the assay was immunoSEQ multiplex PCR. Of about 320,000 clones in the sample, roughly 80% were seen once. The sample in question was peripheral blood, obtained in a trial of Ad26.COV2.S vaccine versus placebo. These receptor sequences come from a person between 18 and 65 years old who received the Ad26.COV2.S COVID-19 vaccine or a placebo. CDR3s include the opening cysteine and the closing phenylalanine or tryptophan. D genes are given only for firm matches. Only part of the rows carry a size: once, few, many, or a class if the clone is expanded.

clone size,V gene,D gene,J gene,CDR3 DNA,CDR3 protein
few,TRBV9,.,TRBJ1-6,TGTGCCAGCACCCTGGACCCTCAAGATAATTCACCCCTCCACTTT,CASTLDPQDNSPLHF
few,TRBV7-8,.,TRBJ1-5,TGTGCCAGCAGCGACCGGACAGTCAATCAGCCCCAGCATTTT,CASSDRTVNQPQHF
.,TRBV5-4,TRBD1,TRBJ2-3,TGTGCCAGCAGCGCGAGACAGGGGGCGAATTCATTGGATACGCAGTATTTT,CASSARQGANSLDTQYF
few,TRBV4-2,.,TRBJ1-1,TGTGCCAGCAGCCAAGAAGGAGGGATTGCGGCTGAAGCTTTCTTT,CASSQEGGIAAEAFF
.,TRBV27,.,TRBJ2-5,TGTGCCAGCAGTTCCCGGCGTAGGCCCGGGGAGACCCAGTACTTC,CASSSRRRPGETQYF
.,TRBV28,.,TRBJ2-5,TGTGCCAGCAGTCGGTCAGTAGGTCGAGAGACCCAGTACTTC,CASSRSVGRETQYF
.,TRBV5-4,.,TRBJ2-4,TGTGCCAGCAGCTCAACCAACCGGGGTATACTAGCCAAAAACATTCAGTACTTC,CASSSTNRGILAKNIQYF
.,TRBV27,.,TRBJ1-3,TGTGCCAGCAGTTTAAGGAGCTCTGGAAACACCATATATTTT,CASSLRSSGNTIYF
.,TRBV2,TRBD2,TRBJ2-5,TGTGCCAGCAGTGGACGAGCGGGGGTACGACAAGAGACCCAGTACTTC,CASSGRAGVRQETQYF
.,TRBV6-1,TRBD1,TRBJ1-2,TGTGCCAGCAGTGAACGGACAGGGATTAACTATGGCTACACCTTC,CASSERTGINYGYTF
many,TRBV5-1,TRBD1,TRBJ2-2,TGCGCCAGCAAAGTATTCCGGACAGGCACCGGGGAGCTGTTTTTT,CASKVFRTGTGELFF
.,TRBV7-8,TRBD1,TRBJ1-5,TGTGCCAGCAGCTTAAGCCGGGACAGGGGCGATCAGCCCCAGCATTTT,CASSLSRDRGDQPQHF
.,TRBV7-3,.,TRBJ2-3,TGTGCCAGCAGCCCAGGACAGCGCACAGATACGCAGTATTTT,CASSPGQRTDTQYF
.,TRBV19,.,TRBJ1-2,TGTGCCAGTAGTATTCGGCAGAACTATGGCTACACCTTC,CASSIRQNYGYTF
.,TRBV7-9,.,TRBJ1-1,TGTGCCAGCAGCCTTGAACAGGGATATACTGAAGCTTTCTTT,CASSLEQGYTEAFF
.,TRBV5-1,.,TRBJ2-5,TGCGCCAGCAGCTTGAATCGGGCGGGGGCCAAAGAGACCCAGTACTTC,CASSLNRAGAKETQYF
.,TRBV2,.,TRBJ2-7,TGTGCCAGCAATCGAGTCTCCCTAGGGACAACCTACGAGCAGTACTTC,CASNRVSLGTTYEQYF
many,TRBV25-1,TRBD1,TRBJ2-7,TGTGCCAGCAGTGACGCCGGGACAGTAAACTACGAGCAGTACTTC,CASSDAGTVNYEQYF
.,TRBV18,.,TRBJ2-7,TGTGCCAGCTCACCGGCCTACGAGCAGTACTTC,CASSPAYEQYF
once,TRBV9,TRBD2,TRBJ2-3,TGTGCCAGCAGCGTAGAACTAGCGGGGGCCCTTAGCACAGATACGCAGTATTTT,CASSVELAGALSTDTQYF
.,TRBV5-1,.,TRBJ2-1,TGCGCCAGCAGCTTTCTAGTTCGCAATGAGCAGTTCTTC,CASSFLVRNEQFF
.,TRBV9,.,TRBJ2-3,TGTGCCAGCAGCGGGCAGGACGTGCCTACGCAGTATTTT,CASSGQDVPTQYF
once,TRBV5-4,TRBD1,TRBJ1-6,TGTGCCAGCAGCTGGGGACAGCATAATTCACCCCTCCACTTT,CASSWGQHNSPLHF
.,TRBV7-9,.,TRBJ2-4,TGTGCCAGCAGCTCCCGAGTAGGAACCAAAAACATTCAGTACTTC,CASSSRVGTKNIQYF
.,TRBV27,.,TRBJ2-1,TGTGCCAGCAGTTTATCCTGGTACAATGAGCAGTTCTTC,CASSLSWYNEQFF
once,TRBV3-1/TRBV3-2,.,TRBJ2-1,TGTGCCAGCAGCCAAGGTTTGGCCGACCGCACCTACAATGAGCAGTTCTTC,CASSQGLADRTYNEQFF
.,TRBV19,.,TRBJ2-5,TGTGCCAGTAGTATCCTAACGGGACAAGAGACCCAGTACTTC,CASSILTGQETQYF
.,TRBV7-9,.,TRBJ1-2,TGTGCCAGCAGCTTAGGGGGGGCAGCTAACTATGGCTACACCTTC,CASSLGGAANYGYTF
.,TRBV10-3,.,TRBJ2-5,TGTGCCATCAGTGCCGCGGGGAGCCAAGAGACCCAGTACTTC,CAISAAGSQETQYF
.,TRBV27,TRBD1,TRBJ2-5,TGTGCCAGCAGTTTAGGCAGGGGGCGGCGGGAGACCCAGTACTTC,CASSLGRGRRETQYF
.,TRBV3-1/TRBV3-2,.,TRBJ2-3,TGTGCCAGCAGCCAAGGTATCCTAGATACGCAGTATTTT,CASSQGILDTQYF
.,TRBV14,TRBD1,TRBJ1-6,TGTGCCAGCAGCCACCCGACAGGGGGACGTAATTCACCCCTCCACTTT,CASSHPTGGRNSPLHF
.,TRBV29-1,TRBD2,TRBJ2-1,TGCAGCGTTGAAGCCCTAGCGGGGGGTAAGGATGAGCAGTTCTTC,CSVEALAGGKDEQFF
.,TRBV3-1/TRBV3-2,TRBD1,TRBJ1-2,TGTGCCAGCAGCCAACCGGGACAGGGTCATGGAAACTATGGCTACACCTTC,CASSQPGQGHGNYGYTF
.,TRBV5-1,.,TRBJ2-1,TGCGCCAGCAGCCTATACAATGAGCAGTTCTTC,CASSLYNEQFF
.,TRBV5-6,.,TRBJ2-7,TGTGCCAGCTGCAGGGACATCTCCTACGAGCAGTACTTC,CASCRDISYEQYF
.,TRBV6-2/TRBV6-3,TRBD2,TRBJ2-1,TGTGCCAGCAGTTACTCCCAGGAGGGAGGGGAGCAGTTCTTC,CASSYSQEGGEQFF
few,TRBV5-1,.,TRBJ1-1,TGCGCCAGCAGCATGGACGGGGTGAACACTGAAGCTTTCTTT,CASSMDGVNTEAFF
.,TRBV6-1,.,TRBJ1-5,TGTGCCAGCAGTGAAGCGCTCCCAAGCCGGCCCCAGCATTTT,CASSEALPSRPQHF
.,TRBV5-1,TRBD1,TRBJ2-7,TGCGCCAGCAGCTTCTGGACAGGGCCTACCTACGAGCAGTACTTC,CASSFWTGPTYEQYF
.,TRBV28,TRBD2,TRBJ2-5,TGTGCCAGCAGCCCTGCCCCGGGGCTAGCGGGGGGAGAGACCCAGTACTTC,CASSPAPGLAGGETQYF
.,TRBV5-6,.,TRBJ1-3,TGTGCCAGCAGCTTGAGAATGAGTCTCTCTGGAAACACCATATATTTT,CASSLRMSLSGNTIYF
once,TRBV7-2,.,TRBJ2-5,TGTGCCAGCAGCTACGATCCCGCGGAGACCCAGTACTTC,CASSYDPAETQYF
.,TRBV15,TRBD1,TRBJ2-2,TGTGCCACCAGCAGATGGACAGGATCGAACACCGGGGAGCTGTTTTTT,CATSRWTGSNTGELFF
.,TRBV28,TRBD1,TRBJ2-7,TGTGCCAGCATACGGGACAGAGGCTACGAGCAGTACTTC,CASIRDRGYEQYF
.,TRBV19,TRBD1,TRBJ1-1,TGTGCCAGTACGACAGGGAGCTTTTGGATGAACACTGAAGCTTTCTTT,CASTTGSFWMNTEAFF
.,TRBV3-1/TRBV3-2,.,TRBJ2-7,TGTGCCAGCAGCCAAGGCCCTTACTACGAGCAGTACTTC,CASSQGPYYEQYF
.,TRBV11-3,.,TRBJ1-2,TGTGCCAGCAGCTTAGGCTGGGCCGATGGCTACACCTTC,CASSLGWADGYTF
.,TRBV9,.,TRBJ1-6,TGTGCCAGCAACCAACAGGGACTCTATAATTCACCCCTCCACTTT,CASNQQGLYNSPLHF
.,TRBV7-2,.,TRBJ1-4,TGTGCCAGCAGCCTTGGGGGGATCCGTGAAAAACTGTTTTTT,CASSLGGIREKLFF